This paragraph covers one TCR beta chain sequence. The sample comes from a study of response to subunit inactivated influenza vaccine. TCRdb processed the RT-PCR reads anew with MiXCR; each CDR3 protein has one entry. The table records around 600,000 distinct CDR3 sequences, around 11% of them present only once. The CDR3 is 13 amino acids. The V gene lost 0 bases and the J gene lost 5 bases, with 9 bases spanning the gap. CDR1 SGHNT and CDR2 YYREEE come from the germline V gene (reference sequence). The sample also formed part of further work on T cells expressing NK-cell markers. That source reports: UMI-tagged 5'RACE template switching yielded the TCR beta cDNA. Once again these clonotypes came out on top in the CD3+CD56-NKG2C+ fraction of a few donors.

This TCR came from a man aged 45-65 years who received an inactivated influenza vaccine. The material sequenced was PBMCs from blood, taken on the day of vaccination. The rearrangement links TRBV5-4 to TRBJ2-7; D remains ambiguous. For the CDR3, the DNA is TGTGCCAGCAGCTTGGTAGGTGATAACGAGCAGTACTTC. This sequence encodes CASSLVGDNEQYF.